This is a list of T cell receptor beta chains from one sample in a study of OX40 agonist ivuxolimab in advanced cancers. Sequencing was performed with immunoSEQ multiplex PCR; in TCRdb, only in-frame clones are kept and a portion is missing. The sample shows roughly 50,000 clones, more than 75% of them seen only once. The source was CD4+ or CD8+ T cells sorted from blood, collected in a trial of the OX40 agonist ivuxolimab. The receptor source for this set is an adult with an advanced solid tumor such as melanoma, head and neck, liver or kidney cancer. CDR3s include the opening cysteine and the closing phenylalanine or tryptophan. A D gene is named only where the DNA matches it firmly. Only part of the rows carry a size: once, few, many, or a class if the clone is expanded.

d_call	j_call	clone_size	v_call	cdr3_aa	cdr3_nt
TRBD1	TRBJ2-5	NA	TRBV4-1	CASSQDRYRGKETQYF	TGCGCCAGCAGCCAAGACCGGTACAGGGGGAAAGAGACCCAGTACTTC
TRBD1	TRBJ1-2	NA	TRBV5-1	CASSLTTPGQGASGYTF	TGCGCCAGCAGTCTTACGACCCCCGGACAGGGGGCAAGCGGCTACACCTTC
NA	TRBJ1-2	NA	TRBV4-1	CASSQPGVTGRYGYTF	TGCGCCAGCAGCCAACCCGGAGTAACAGGGCGGTATGGCTACACCTTC
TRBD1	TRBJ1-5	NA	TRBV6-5	CASSSGQKIKAQHF	TGTGCCAGCAGTTCGGGACAGAAAATTAAGGCCCAGCATTTT
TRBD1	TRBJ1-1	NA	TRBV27	CASSALDRGLTEAFF	TGTGCCAGCAGTGCCCTGGACAGGGGACTCACTGAAGCTTTCTTT
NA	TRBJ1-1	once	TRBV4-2	CASSQDWGGGTEAFF	TGTGCCAGCAGCCAAGATTGGGGGGGCGGCACTGAAGCTTTCTTT
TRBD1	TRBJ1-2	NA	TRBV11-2	CASSLETGAYGYTF	TGTGCCAGCAGCTTGGAAACAGGGGCCTATGGCTACACCTTC
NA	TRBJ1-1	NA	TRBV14	CASSRYRTADTEAFF	TGTGCCAGCAGCCGCTACAGGACGGCGGACACTGAAGCTTTCTTT
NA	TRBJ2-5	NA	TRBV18	CASSPGTARETQYF	TGTGCCAGCTCACCGGGGACTGCGCGGGAGACCCAGTACTTC
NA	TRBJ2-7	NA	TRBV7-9	CASSFHNYEQYF	TGTGCCAGCAGCTTCCACAACTACGAGCAGTACTTC
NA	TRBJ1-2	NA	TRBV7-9	CASSPPGRYGYTF	TGTGCCAGCAGCCCCCCAGGGCGTTATGGCTACACCTTC
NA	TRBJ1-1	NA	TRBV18	CASSLATGNTEAFF	TGTGCCAGCTCACTAGCGACAGGGAACACTGAAGCTTTCTTT
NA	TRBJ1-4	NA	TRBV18	CASSPLGQRNEKLFF	TGTGCCAGCTCACCTCTGGGGCAGCGGAATGAAAAACTGTTTTTT
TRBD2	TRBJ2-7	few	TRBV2	CASSETGTSGLF	TGTGCCAGCAGTGAAACCGGGACTAGCGGATTGTTC
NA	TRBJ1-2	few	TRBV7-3	CASSLTGATYGYTF	TGTGCCAGCAGCTTAACTGGGGCGACCTATGGCTACACCTTC
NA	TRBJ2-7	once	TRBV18	CASSPSGTTYEQYF	TGTGCCAGCTCACCATCCGGGACAACCTACGAGCAGTACTTC
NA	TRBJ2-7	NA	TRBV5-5	CASSTGPGGYEQYF	TGTGCCAGCAGCACGGGCCCTGGGGGATACGAGCAGTACTTC
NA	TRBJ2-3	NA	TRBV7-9	CASSPRATDTQYF	TGTGCCAGCAGCCCCAGGGCCACAGATACGCAGTATTTT
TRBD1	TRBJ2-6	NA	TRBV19	CASSIGQGASGANVLTF	TGTGCCAGTAGTATCGGGCAGGGGGCGTCTGGGGCCAACGTCCTGACTTTC
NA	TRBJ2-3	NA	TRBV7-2	CASSLEWGSTDTQYF	TGTGCCAGCAGCTTGGAATGGGGTAGCACAGATACGCAGTATTTT
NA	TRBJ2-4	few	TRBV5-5	CASSPGAAAKNIQYF	TGTGCCAGCAGCCCCGGGGCAGCAGCCAAAAACATTCAGTACTTC
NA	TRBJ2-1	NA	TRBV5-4	CASSLSGSYNEQFF	TGTGCCAGCAGCCTTAGCGGCTCCTACAATGAGCAGTTCTTC
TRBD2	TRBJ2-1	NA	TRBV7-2	CASSPRTSGLGEQFF	TGTGCCAGCAGCCCCAGGACTAGCGGGCTTGGGGAGCAGTTCTTC
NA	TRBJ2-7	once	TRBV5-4	CASSSGPELSYYEQYF	TGTGCCAGCAGCTCCGGGCCAGAGCTATCATACTACGAGCAGTACTTC
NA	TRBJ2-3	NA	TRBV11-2	CASTAGGAGKDTQYF	TGTGCCAGCACCGCCGGGGGAGCGGGTAAAGATACGCAGTATTTT
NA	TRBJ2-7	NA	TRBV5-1	CASSLGFGRGGHEQYF	TGCGCCAGCAGCTTGGGATTCGGCAGGGGGGGCCACGAGCAGTACTTC
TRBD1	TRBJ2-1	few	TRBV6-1	CASSEDRVIRGTNEQFF	TGTGCCAGCAGTGAGGACAGGGTGATCCGAGGAACGAATGAGCAGTTCTTC
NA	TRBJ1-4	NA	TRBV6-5	CASSYSSSQGYEKLFF	TGTGCCAGCAGTTACTCGAGTTCTCAGGGGTACGAAAAACTGTTTTTT
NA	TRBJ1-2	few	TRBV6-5	CASSYGGEGYTF	TGTGCCAGCAGTTACGGGGGGGAGGGCTACACCTTC
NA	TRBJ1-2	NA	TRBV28	CASSFPGYYGYTF	TGTGCCAGCAGTTTTCCAGGGTACTATGGCTACACCTTC
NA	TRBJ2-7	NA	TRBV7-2	CASSPDRDYEQYF	TGTGCCAGCAGCCCCGACAGAGACTACGAGCAGTACTTC
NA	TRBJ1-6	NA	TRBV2	CASTRTENSPLHF	TGTGCCAGCACTCGGACAGAAAATTCACCCCTCCACTTT
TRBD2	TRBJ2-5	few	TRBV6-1	CASYKAGVSETQYF	TGTGCCAGCTATAAAGCGGGAGTGTCAGAGACCCAGTACTTC
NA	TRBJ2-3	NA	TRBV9	CASSFTDTQYF	TGTGCCAGCAGCTTCACAGATACGCAGTATTTT
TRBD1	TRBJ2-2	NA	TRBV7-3	CASSQRVWTGQSGELFF	TGTGCCAGCAGCCAACGGGTCTGGACAGGGCAAAGCGGGGAGCTGTTTTTT
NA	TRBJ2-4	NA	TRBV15	CATSRDPPRLVAKNIQYF	TGTGCCACCAGCAGAGATCCCCCGCGCCTCGTAGCCAAAAACATTCAGTACTTC
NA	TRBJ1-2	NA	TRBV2	CASSDPINYGYTF	TGTGCCAGCAGTGACCCAATTAACTATGGCTACACCTTC
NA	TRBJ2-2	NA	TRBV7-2	CASSRQSIYTGELFF	TGTGCCAGCAGCAGACAGTCGATTTACACCGGGGAGCTGTTTTTT
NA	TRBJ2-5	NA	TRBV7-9	CASRTAGTPKETQYF	TGTGCCAGCAGAACTGCCGGGACTCCAAAAGAGACCCAGTACTTC
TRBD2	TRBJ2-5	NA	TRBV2	CASRSTSVGGETQYF	TGTGCCAGCAGATCGACTAGCGTCGGTGGGGAGACCCAGTACTTC
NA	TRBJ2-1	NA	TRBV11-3	CASSPGLFRDEQFF	TGTGCCAGCAGCCCCGGGTTATTCCGGGATGAGCAGTTCTTC
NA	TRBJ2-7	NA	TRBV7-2	CASSLTRGSTYEQYF	TGTGCCAGCAGCTTAACCCGGGGCAGTACCTACGAGCAGTACTTC
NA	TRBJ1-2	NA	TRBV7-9	CASSLGGLLLNYGYTF	TGTGCCAGCAGCTTAGGGGGTCTTCTGCTAAACTATGGCTACACCTTC
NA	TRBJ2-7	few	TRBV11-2	CASSLNRGSAYEQYF	TGTGCCAGCAGCTTAAATAGGGGTTCCGCCTACGAGCAGTACTTC
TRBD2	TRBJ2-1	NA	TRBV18	CASSPPRLAGGLGEQFF	TGTGCCAGCTCACCACCGAGGCTAGCGGGGGGGCTAGGGGAGCAGTTCTTC
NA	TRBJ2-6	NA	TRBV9	CASSGPQRTGANVLTF	TGTGCCAGCAGCGGACCTCAACGGACTGGGGCCAACGTCCTGACTTTC
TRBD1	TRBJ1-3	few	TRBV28	CASQTGVSGNTIYF	TGTGCCAGCCAGACAGGGGTTTCTGGAAACACCATATATTTT
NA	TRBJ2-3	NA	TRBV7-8	CASSLHTDTQYF	TGTGCCAGCAGCTTACACACAGATACGCAGTATTTT
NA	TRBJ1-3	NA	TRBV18	CASSPGVRSSGNTIYF	TGTGCCAGCTCTCCAGGGGTACGGAGCTCTGGAAACACCATATATTTT
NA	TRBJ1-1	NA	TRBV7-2	CASSLFLGGRGLKESEAFF	TGTGCCAGCAGCTTATTCTTGGGTGGACGGGGGCTTAAAGAATCTGAAGCTTTCTTT
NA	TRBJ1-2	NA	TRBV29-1	CSVERSIYGYTF	TGCAGCGTTGAAAGAAGCATCTATGGCTACACCTTC
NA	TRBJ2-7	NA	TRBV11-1	CASSLDWAQGPQYF	TGTGCCAGCAGCTTAGATTGGGCACAGGGACCGCAGTACTTC
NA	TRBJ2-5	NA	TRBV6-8	CASSLTETQYF	TGTGCCAGCAGTTTAACGGAGACCCAGTACTTC
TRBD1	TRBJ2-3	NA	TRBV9	CASSRQGQSDTQYF	TGTGCCAGCAGCCGACAGGGACAATCAGATACGCAGTATTTT
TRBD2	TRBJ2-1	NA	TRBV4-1	CASSQDGSGRDNEQFF	TGCGCCAGCAGCCAAGACGGCAGCGGGAGGGACAATGAGCAGTTCTTC
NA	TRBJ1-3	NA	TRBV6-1	CASSDSLSGNTIYF	TGTGCCAGCAGCGACAGTCTCTCTGGAAACACCATATATTTT
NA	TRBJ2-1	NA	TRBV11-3	CASSVTGNHEQFF	TGTGCCAGCAGCGTTACGGGGAACCATGAGCAGTTCTTC
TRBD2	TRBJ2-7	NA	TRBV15	CATSRDLRGRERSYEQYF	TGTGCCACCAGCAGAGATCTTCGAGGGCGGGAGAGATCCTACGAGCAGTACTTC
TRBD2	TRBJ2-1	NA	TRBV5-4	CASSLSGTSGRIEQFF	TGTGCCAGCAGCTTGTCCGGGACTAGCGGGAGGATTGAGCAGTTCTTC
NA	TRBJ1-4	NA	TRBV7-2	CASCPGPANEKLFF	TGTGCCAGCTGTCCGGGTCCCGCTAATGAAAAACTGTTTTTT